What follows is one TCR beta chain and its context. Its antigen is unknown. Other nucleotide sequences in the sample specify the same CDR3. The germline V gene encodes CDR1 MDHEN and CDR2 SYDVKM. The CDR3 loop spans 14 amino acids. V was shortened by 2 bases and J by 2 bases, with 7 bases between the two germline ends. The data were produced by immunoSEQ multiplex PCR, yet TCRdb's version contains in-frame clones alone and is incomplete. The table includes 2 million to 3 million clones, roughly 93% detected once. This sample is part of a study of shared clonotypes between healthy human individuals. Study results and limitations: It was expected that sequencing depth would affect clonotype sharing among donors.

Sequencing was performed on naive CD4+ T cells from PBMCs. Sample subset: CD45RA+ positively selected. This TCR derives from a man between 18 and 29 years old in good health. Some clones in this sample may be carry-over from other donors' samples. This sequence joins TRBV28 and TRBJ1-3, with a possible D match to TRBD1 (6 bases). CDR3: CASSLRGPGNTIYF. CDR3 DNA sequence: TGTGCCAGCAGTTTACGGGGGCCTGGAAACACCATATATTTT.